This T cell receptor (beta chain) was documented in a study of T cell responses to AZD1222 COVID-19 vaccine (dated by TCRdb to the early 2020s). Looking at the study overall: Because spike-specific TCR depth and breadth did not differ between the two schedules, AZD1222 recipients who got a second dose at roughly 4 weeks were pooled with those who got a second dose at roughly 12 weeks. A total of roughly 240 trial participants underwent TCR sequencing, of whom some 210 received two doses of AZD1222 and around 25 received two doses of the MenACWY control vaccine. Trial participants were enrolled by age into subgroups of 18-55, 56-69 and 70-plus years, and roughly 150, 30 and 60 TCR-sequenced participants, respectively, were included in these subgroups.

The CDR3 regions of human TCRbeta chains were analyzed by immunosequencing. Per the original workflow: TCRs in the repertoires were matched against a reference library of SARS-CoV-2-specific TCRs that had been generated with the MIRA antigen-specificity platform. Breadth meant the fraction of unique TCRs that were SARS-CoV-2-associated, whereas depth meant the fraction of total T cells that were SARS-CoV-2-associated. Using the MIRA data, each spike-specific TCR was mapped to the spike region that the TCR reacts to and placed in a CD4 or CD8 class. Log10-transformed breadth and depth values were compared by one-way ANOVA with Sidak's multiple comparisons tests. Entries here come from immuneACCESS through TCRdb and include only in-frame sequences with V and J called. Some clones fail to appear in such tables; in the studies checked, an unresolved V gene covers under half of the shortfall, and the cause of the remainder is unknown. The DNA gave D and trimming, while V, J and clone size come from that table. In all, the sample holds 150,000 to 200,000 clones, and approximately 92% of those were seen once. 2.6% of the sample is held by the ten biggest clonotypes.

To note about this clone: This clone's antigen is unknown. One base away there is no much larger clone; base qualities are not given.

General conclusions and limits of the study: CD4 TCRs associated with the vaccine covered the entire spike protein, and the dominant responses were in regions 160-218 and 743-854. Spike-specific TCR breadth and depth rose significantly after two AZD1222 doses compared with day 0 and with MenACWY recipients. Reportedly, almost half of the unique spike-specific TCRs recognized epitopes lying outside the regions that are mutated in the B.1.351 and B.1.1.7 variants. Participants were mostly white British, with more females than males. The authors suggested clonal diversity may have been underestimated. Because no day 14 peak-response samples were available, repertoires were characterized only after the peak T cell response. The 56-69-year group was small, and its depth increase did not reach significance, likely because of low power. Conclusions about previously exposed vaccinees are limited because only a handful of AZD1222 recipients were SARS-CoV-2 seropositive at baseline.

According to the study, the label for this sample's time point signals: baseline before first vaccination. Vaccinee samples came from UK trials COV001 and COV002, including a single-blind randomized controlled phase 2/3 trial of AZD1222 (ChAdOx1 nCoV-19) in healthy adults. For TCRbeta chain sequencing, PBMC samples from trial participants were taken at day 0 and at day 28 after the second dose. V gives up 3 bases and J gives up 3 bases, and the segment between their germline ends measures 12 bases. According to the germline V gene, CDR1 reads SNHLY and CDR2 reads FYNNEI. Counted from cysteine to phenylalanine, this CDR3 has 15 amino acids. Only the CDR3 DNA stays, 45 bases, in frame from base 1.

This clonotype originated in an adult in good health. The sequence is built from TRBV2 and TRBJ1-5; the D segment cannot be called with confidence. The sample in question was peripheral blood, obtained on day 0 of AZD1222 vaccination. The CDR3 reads CASSDGVGNNQPQHF. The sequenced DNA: TGTGCCAGCAGTGACGGGGTGGGGAACAATCAGCCCCAGCATTTT.